The 22 T cell receptor beta chains presented below share a single source sample, sequenced in a study of OX40 agonist ivuxolimab in advanced cancers. Produced via immunoSEQ multiplex PCR; TCRdb's table is partial and in-frame only. The data show 90,000 to 120,000 clones, roughly nine tenths seen once. The sequencing here drew on CD4+ or CD8+ T cells sorted from blood, taken in a trial of the OX40 agonist ivuxolimab. The source is an adult with an advanced solid tumor such as melanoma, head and neck, liver or kidney cancer.

The rearrangement joins TRBV7-8 to TRBJ2-3; no firm D call. Trimming took 4 bases from V and 4 from J, leaving 9 bases between them. The CDR3 has 13 residues. Germline assignment: CDR1 SGHVS and CDR2 FQNEAQ. The CDR3 protein is CASSSLGADTQYF. In DNA form, the CDR3 reads TGTGCCAGCAGCTCTCTAGGCGCAGATACGCAGTATTTT.

The chain carries TRBV7-3 and TRBJ2-3; tentative D call: TRBD1 (7 bases). Germline V gene data show CDR1 as SGHTA and CDR2 as FQGTGA. This CDR3 has 15 amino acids. Trimming removed 5 bases at V and 4 bases at J, with 16 bases between. CDR3 residues: CASSQRQGGADTQYF. In DNA form, the CDR3 reads TGTGCCAGCAGCCAACGACAGGGAGGCGCAGATACGCAGTATTTT.

The chain's CDR3 is CASGLGNEKLFF. For the CDR3, the DNA is TGTGCCAGCGGCCTCGGTAATGAAAAACTGTTTTTT. The V gene is TRBV28, the J gene TRBJ1-4, with no clear D. Germline CDR1 is MDHEN and CDR2 is SYDVKM. CDR3 size: 12 residues. Trimming removed 8 bases from V and 4 bases from J, with 8 bases in between.

V and J are TRBV28 and TRBJ1-2; the match to TRBD1 covers 7 bases. This CDR3 is 14 amino acids long. Trimming at V came to 2 bases and at J to 8 bases, leaving 8 bases not matched to a gene. CDR1 MDHEN and CDR2 SYDVKM come from the germline V gene. Written as DNA, the CDR3 is TGTGCCAGCAGTTTAACGGGACAGCCTTCCGGCTACACCTTC. It is translated as CASSLTGQPSGYTF.

The V call is TRBV5-8, the J call TRBJ1-1; D is perhaps TRBD1 (5 bases). The CDR3 extends over 14 amino acids. Germline loops: CDR1 SGHTS, CDR2 YDEGEE. V was trimmed by 2 bases and J by 2 bases, leaving 10 bases between them. This chain's CDR3 is CASSFSRANTEAFF. CDR3 in DNA: TGTGCCAGCAGCTTTTCCAGGGCCAACACTGAAGCTTTCTTT.

CDR3 coding DNA: TGTGCCAGCTCACCAGGGACCAGTCGCTACGAGCAGTACTTC. It encodes CASSPGTSRYEQYF. This sequence joins TRBV18 and TRBJ2-7, with D perhaps being TRBD1 or TRBD2 (5 bases each). CDR1 is KGHSH, CDR2 LQKENI, per germline. This CDR3 contains 14 residues. The V end was cut by 2 bases, the J end by 3 bases, with 11 bases between.

As to this clone: The same CDR3 also results from other DNA sequences found in this sample. This chain joins TRBV18 and TRBJ2-5, with D perhaps matching TRBD2 (6 bases). The germline gives CDR1 KGHSH, CDR2 LQKENI. Trimming took off 3 bases at V and 2 bases at J, with 7 bases between the two ends. The CDR3 covers 13 residues. This CDR3 reads CASSPGLQETQYF. The CDR3 DNA reads as TGTGCCAGCTCACCCGGACTACAAGAGACCCAGTACTTC.

The gene calls are TRBV7-8 and TRBJ2-1; 11 positions match TRBD2. V was clipped by 1 base and J by 6 bases; unmatched bases: 2. This CDR3 region has 15 residues. Germline values: CDR1 SGHVS, CDR2 FQNEAQ. The CDR3 DNA reads as TGTGCCAGCAGCTTAGATAGCGGGAGGGCCAATGAGCAGTTCTTC. Encoded protein: CASSLDSGRANEQFF.

The V call is TRBV7-2, the J call TRBJ2-5, with D possibly matching TRBD1 (6 bases). The CDR3 sequence is 17 residues long. CDR1 is SGHTA, CDR2 FQGNSA, per germline. The V and J ends lost 2 bases and 7 bases respectively, with 23 bases between them. The CDR3 sequence: CASSLFGTRDREGTQYF. As DNA, the CDR3 is TGTGCCAGCAGCTTATTTGGGACAAGGGACCGAGAAGGGACCCAGTACTTC.

The chain joins TRBV7-2 to TRBJ2-1; 12 positions agree with TRBD2. The CDR3 has 14 amino acids. Germline V gives CDR1 SGHTA, CDR2 FQGNSA. J lost 9 bases, V lost 7 bases, and 7 bases had no gene match. The CDR3 loop is CASTSGRGYTEQFF. In nucleotides, the CDR3 is TGTGCCAGCACTAGCGGGAGGGGATATACTGAGCAGTTCTTC.

The V and J genes are TRBV15 and TRBJ1-4, with TRBD1 matching 7 bases. Germline-derived CDR1 and CDR2 are LNHNV and YYDKDF (reference sequence). This CDR3 is 17 amino acids long. V dropped 6 bases and J dropped 4; count of bases not matched to a gene: 14. This CDR3 reads CATSGNDRAHLNEKLFF. CDR3 in DNA: TGTGCCACCAGTGGGAATGACAGGGCCCATCTTAATGAAAAACTGTTTTTT.

This rearrangement joins TRBV5-8 to TRBJ2-3, with D maybe TRBD2 (6 bases). The germline V gene encodes CDR1 SGHTS and CDR2 YDEGEE. The V gene lost 4 bases and the J gene lost 0 bases, with 9 bases spanning the gap. This CDR3 spans 14 amino acids. The CDR3 sequence: CASSAGTSTDTQYF. CDR3 DNA: TGTGCCAGCAGCGCAGGGACTAGCACAGATACGCAGTATTTT.

The chain combines TRBV7-2 with TRBJ2-7; 7 nucleotides align to TRBD2. V shed 5 bases, J shed 5 bases, and the junction held 6 bases outside the gene matches. The CDR3 consists of 13 residues. Germline V gene lookup returns CDR1 SGHTA and CDR2 FQGNSA. DNA for the CDR3: TGTGCCAGCAGCCCAGTGGGGGGGAACGAGCAGTACTTC. As protein: CASSPVGGNEQYF. The full variable domain, in which reference TRBV7-2 and TRBJ2-7 provide the parts outside the CDR3, is GAGVSQSPSNKVTEKGKDVELRCDPISGHTALYWYRQSLGQGLEFLIYFQGNSAPDKSGLPSDRFSAERTGGSVSTLTIQRTQQEDSAVYLCASSPVGGNEQYFGPGTRLTVT.

J is TRBJ2-7 and V is TRBV11-2, with D perhaps TRBD1 or TRBD2 (5 bases each). This CDR3 region has 14 residues. Per the germline V gene, CDR1 is SGHAT and CDR2 is FQNNGV. The V and J ends lost 3 bases and 0 bases respectively, with 9 bases between them. The CDR3 DNA reads as TGTGCCAGCAGCTTGACGGGGCGCTCCTACGAGCAGTACTTC. Its protein is CASSLTGRSYEQYF.

This chain joins TRBV10-1 and TRBJ1-1, with D unresolved. The germline V gene has CDR1 WNHNN and CDR2 SYGVQD (reference sequence). The V and J ends lost 0 bases and 8 bases respectively, with 7 bases between them. The CDR3 spans 12 residues. The CDR3 spells CASSESGGEAFF. The CDR3 region has the DNA TGCGCCAGCAGTGAGTCTGGAGGGGAAGCTTTCTTT.

V gene TRBV4-2 combines with J gene TRBJ2-2, with 7 bases that match TRBD2. This CDR3 has 15 residues. Trimming removed 4 bases from V and 5 bases from J; junction bases left unmatched: 7. Looked up from germline, CDR1 is LGHNA and CDR2 is YNFKEQ. The DNA for the CDR3 is TGTGCCAGCAGCCCCCCTGGGAGGGATACCGGGGAGCTGTTTTTT. Its translation: CASSPPGRDTGELFF.

The V and J genes are TRBV5-1 and TRBJ2-7; D perhaps matches TRBD2 (6 bases). Trimming left V 5 bases short and J 2 bases short, with 17 bases between. Germline lookup yields CDR1 SGHRS and CDR2 YFSETQ. The CDR3 is 15 amino acids. The CDR3 DNA reads TGCGCCAGCAGGCGGGAAGGACTTTCTGCCTACGAGCAGTACTTC. It yields the protein CASRREGLSAYEQYF.

V usage is TRBV15 and J usage is TRBJ2-1; tentatively, D is TRBD1 (5 bases). The length of the CDR3 is 15 residues. Trimming took 3 bases from V and 1 from J, leaving 10 bases between them. Germline loops: CDR1 LNHNV, CDR2 YYDKDF (reference sequence). CDR3 region: CATSSRQLSYNEQFF. The CDR3 DNA reads TGTGCCACCAGCAGCAGACAGTTATCCTACAATGAGCAGTTCTTC.

This chain links TRBV4-1 with TRBJ2-7, with D tentatively TRBD2 (6 bases). CDR1 is MGHRA, CDR2 YSYEKL, per germline. The CDR3 runs to 15 residues. V lost 0 bases to trimming and J lost 3 bases, with 12 bases between them. The DNA of the CDR3 is TGCGCCAGCAGCCAAGAAAGGGGACTCCTCTACGAGCAGTACTTC. It is translated as CASSQERGLLYEQYF.

The rearrangement links TRBV5-1 to TRBJ1-1; TRBD1 is a possible D gene (6 bases). Trimming removed 2 bases at V and 1 base at J, with 9 bases between. The germline V gene has CDR1 SGHRS and CDR2 YFSETQ. The CDR3 is 14 residues long. The CDR3 region has the DNA TGCGCCAGCAGCTTCGGACAGACGAACACTGAAGCTTTCTTT. Residues: CASSFGQTNTEAFF.

The chain links TRBV5-1 to TRBJ1-1; the match to TRBD1 covers 8 bases. After removal of 3 bases from V and 1 base from J, the junction contained 8 bases not matched to a gene. This CDR3 is built from 16 residues. CDR1 and CDR2 (germline): SGHRS, YFSETQ. The CDR3 spells CASSSQIGQGNTEAFF. The CDR3 nucleotides are TGCGCCAGCAGCTCCCAGATAGGACAGGGGAACACTGAAGCTTTCTTT.

This clone was counted only a few times. The V gene is TRBV5-6, the J gene TRBJ2-7, with TRBD2 as a possible D gene (5 bases). Per the germline V gene, CDR1 is SGHDT and CDR2 is YYEEEE. Between the trimmed V and J ends, which lost 4 bases and 4 bases, there was a span of 21 bases. This CDR3 comprises 16 residues. DNA for the CDR3: TGTGCCAGCAGCCGGTGGGGTCGCGGGCTGCAGTACGAGCAGTACTTC. As protein: CASSRWGRGLQYEQYF.